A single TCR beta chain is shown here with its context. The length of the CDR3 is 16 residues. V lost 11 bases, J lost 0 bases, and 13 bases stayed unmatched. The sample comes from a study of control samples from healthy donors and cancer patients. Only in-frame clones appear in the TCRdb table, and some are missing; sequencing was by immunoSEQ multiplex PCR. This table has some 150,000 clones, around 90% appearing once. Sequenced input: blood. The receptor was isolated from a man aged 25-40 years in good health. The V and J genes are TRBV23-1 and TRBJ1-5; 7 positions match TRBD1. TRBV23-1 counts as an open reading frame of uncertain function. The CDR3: CAGRKTGNYSNQPQHF. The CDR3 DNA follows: TGCGCCGGGAGAAAGACAGGGAATTATAGCAATCAGCCCCAGCATTTT.